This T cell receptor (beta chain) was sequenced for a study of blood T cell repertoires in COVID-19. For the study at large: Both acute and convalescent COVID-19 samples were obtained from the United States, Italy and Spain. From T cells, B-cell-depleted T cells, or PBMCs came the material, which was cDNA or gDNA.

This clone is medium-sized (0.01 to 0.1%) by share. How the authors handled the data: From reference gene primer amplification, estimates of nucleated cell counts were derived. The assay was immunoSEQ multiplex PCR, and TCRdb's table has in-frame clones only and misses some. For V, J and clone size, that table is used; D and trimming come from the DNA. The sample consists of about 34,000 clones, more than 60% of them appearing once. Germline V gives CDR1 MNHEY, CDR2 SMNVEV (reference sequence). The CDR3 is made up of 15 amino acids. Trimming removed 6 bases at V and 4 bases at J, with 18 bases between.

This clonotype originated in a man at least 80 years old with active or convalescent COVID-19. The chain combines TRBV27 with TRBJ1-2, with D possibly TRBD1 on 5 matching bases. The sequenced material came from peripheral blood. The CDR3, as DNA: TGTGCCAGCAGCGTAAAAACAGGAAACGTCTATGGCTACACCTTC. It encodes CASSVKTGNVYGYTF.